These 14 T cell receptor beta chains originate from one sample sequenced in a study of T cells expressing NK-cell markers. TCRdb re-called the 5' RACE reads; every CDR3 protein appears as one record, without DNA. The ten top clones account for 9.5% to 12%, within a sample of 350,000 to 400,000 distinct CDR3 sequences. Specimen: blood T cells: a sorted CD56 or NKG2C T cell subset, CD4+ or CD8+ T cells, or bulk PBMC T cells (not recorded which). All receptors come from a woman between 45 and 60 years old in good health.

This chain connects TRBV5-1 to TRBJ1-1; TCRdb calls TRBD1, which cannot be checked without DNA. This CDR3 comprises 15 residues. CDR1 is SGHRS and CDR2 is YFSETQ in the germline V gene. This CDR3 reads CASSLEDTGDTEAFF.

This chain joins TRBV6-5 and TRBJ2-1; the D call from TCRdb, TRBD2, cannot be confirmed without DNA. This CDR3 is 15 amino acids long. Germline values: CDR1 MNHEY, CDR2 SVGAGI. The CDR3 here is CASSYRGISGREQFF.

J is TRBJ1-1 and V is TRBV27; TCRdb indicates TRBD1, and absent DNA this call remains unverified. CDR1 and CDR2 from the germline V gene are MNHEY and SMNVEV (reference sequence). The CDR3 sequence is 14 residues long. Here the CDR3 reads CASSPRTGGTEAFF.

CDR3 in amino acids: CASTPQGGVWGEQYF. The chain has TRBV27 and TRBJ2-7; TCRdb designates TRBD1, a call that cannot be tested without DNA. There are 15 residues in the CDR3. CDR1 is MNHEY and CDR2 is SMNVEV in the germline V gene (reference sequence).

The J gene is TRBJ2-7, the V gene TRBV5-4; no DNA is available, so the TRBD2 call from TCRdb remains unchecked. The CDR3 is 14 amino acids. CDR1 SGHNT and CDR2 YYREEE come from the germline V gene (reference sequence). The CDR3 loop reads CASSLNGRAGEQYF.

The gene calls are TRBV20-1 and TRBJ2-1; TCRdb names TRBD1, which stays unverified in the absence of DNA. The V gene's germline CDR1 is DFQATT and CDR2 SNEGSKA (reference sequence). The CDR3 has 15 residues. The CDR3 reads CSAKTRGTPGYEQFF.

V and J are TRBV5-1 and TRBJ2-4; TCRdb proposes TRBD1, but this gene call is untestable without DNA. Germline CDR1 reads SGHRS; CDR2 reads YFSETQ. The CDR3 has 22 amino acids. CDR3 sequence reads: CASSLVGPGQGARRDAKNIQYF.

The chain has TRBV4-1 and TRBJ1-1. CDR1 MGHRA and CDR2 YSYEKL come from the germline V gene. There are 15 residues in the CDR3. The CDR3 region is CASSPPYGLNTEAFF.

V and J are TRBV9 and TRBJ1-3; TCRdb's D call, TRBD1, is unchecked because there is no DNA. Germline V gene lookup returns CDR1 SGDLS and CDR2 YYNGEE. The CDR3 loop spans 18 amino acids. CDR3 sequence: CASSTTTGERVSGNTIYF.

The chain's CDR3 is CASTARGLAGVGNEQFF. The J gene is TRBJ2-1, the V gene TRBV19; TCRdb designates TRBD2, a call that cannot be tested without DNA. This CDR3 contains 17 residues. From germline, CDR1 is LNHDA and CDR2 SQIVND (reference sequence).

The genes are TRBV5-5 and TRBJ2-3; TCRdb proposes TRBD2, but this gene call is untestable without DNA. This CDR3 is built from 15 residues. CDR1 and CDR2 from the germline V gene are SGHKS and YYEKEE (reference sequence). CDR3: CASRRGLVATDTQYF.

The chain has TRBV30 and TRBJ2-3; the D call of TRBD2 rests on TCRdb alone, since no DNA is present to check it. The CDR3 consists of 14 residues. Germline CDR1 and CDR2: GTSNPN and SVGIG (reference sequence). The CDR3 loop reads CASGASGNTDTQYF.

The CDR3 loop is CASSGESGEWNEQFF. The genes are TRBV2 and TRBJ2-1; TCRdb gives TRBD2 as the D gene, but with no DNA this cannot be confirmed. The V gene's germline CDR1 is SNHLY and CDR2 FYNNEI. CDR3 length: 15 amino acids.

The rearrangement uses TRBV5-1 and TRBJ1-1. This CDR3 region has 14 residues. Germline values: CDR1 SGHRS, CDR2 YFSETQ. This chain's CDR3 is CASSLGGVNTEAFF.